This T cell receptor beta chain was identified in a study of regulatory T cells. General study findings and limits: In CD3G-deficient patients, conventional CD4+ T cells were enriched for hydrophobic CDR3 residues at positions 6 and 7.

This CDR3 comprises 11 residues. Germline assignment: CDR1 SQVTM and CDR2 ANQGSEA. Trimming left V 7 bases short and J 7 bases short, with 11 bases between. Sorting split CD4+ cells into CD25-high CD127-low Tregs and CD25-low CD127-high conventional T cells. A remark on this clone: Its target is not known.

Amplification used 52 TRBV primers and 13 TRBJ primers. The data were produced by immunoSEQ multiplex PCR, yet TCRdb's version contains in-frame clones alone and is incomplete. The table records about 28,000 clones, roughly 90% of them present only once. V gene TRBV29-1 combines with J gene TRBJ2-1; D unclear. The source is a person between 18 and 35 years old with CD3G deficiency. The sequenced sample was conventional CD4+ T cells sorted from blood. CDR3 protein: CSAQSGNEQFF. DNA of the CDR3: TGCAGCGCGCAATCCGGTAATGAGCAGTTCTTC.